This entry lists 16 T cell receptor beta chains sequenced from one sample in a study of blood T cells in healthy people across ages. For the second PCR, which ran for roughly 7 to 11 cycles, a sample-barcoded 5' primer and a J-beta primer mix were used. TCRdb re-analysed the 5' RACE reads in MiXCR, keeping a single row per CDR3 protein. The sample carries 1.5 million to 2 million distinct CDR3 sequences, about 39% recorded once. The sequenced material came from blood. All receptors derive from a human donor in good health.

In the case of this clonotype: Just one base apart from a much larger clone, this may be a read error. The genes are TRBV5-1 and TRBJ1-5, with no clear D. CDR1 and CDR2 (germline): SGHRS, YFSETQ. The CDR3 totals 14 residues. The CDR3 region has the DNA TGCGCCAGCAGCTTGGACGGTAGCAATCAGCCCCGGCATTTT. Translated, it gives CASSLDGSNQPRHF.

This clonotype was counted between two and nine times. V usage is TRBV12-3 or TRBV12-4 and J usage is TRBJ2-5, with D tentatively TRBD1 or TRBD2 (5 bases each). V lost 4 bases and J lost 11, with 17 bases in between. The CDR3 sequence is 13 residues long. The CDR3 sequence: CASSWGTLGEQYF. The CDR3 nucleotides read TGTGCCAGCAGTTGGGGGACCCTCGGAGAGCAGTACTTC.

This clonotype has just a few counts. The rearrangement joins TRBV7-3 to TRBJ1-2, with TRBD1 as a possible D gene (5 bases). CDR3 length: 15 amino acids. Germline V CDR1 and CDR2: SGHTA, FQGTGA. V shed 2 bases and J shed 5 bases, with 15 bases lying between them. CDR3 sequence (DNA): TGTGCCAGCAGCTTATTTGGGGGAGCGGTATATGGCTACACCTTC. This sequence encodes CASSLFGGAVYGYTF.

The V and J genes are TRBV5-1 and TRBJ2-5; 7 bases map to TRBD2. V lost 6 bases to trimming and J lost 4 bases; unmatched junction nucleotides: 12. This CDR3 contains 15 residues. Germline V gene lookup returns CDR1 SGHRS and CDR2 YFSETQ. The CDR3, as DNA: TGCGCCAGCAACTTAGCTGCGGGGGAACGAGAGACCCAGTACTTC. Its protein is CASNLAAGERETQYF.

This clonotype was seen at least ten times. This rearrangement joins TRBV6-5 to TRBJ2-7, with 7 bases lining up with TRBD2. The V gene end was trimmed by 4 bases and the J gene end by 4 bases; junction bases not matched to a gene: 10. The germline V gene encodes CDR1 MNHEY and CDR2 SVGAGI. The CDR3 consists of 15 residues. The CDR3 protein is CASSSQAGRHYEQYF. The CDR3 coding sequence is TGTGCCAGCAGTTCCCAAGCGGGGAGACATTACGAGCAGTACTTC.

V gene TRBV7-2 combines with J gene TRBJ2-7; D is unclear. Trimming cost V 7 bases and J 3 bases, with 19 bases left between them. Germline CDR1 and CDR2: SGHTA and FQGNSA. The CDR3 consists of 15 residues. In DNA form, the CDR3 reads TGTGCCAGCACGCCAACTCGAGGTCCATTCTACGAGCAGTACTTC. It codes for CASTPTRGPFYEQYF. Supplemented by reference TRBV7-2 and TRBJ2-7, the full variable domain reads GAGVSQSPSNKVTEKGKDVELRCDPISGHTALYWYRQSLGQGLEFLIYFQGNSAPDKSGLPSDRFSAERTGGSVSTLTIQRTQQEDSAVYLCASTPTRGPFYEQYFGPGTRLTVT.

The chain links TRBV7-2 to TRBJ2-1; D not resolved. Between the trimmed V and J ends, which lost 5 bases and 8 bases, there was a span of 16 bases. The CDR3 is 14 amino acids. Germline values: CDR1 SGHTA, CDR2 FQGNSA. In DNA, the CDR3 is TGTGCCAGCAGCCTAGGTCCCGAAATTTATGAGCAGTTCTTC. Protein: CASSLGPEIYEQFF.

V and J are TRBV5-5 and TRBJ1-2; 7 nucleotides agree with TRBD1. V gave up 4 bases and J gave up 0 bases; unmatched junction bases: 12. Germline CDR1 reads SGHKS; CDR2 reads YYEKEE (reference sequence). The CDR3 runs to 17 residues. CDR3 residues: CASSILGGGLTNYGYTF. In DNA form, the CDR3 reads TGTGCCAGCAGCATCCTTGGAGGGGGCCTAACTAACTATGGCTACACCTTC.

CDR3 residues: CASNEAGQGSYEQYF. The CDR3 nucleotides are TGTGCCAGCAACGAGGCGGGACAGGGCTCCTACGAGCAGTACTTC. The J gene is TRBJ2-7, the V gene TRBV6-1, with 9 bases lining up with TRBD1. The CDR3 spans 15 residues. Germline V gene data show CDR1 as MNHNS and CDR2 as SASEGT. V was pared by 7 bases and J by 0 bases, with 7 bases of the junction left unmatched.

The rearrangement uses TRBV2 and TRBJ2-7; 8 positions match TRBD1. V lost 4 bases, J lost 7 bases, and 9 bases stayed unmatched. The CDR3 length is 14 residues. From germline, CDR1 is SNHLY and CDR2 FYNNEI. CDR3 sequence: CASSVTRTGREQYF. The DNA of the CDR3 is TGTGCCAGCAGTGTAACTAGGACAGGGCGTGAGCAGTACTTC.

The CDR3 DNA reads TGCAGTGCTCGACTCGACGAGCAGTACTTC. As protein: CSARLDEQYF. The V gene is TRBV20-1, the J gene TRBJ2-7; D unresolved. Per the germline V gene, CDR1 is DFQATT and CDR2 is SNEGSKA (reference sequence). Trimming removed 5 bases at V and 5 bases at J, with 7 bases between. CDR3 length: 10 amino acids.

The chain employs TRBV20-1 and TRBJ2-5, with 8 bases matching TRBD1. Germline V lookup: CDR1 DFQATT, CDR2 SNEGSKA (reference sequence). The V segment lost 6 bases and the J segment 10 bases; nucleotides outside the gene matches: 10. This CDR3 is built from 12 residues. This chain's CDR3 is CSATRQGTVQYF. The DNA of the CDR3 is TGCAGTGCAACCCGACAGGGGACCGTCCAGTACTTC.

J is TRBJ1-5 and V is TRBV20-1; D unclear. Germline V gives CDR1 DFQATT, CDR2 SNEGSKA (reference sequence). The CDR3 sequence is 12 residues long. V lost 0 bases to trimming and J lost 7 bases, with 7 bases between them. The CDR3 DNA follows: TGCAGTGCTAGAGACATAAGGCAGCCCCAGCATTTT. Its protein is CSARDIRQPQHF.

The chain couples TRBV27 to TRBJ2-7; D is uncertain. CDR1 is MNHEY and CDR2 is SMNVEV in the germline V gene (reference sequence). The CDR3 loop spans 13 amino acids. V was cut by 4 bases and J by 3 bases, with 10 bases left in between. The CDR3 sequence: CASSYRVNYEQYF. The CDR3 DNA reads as TGTGCCAGCAGTTATAGGGTTAACTACGAGCAGTACTTC.

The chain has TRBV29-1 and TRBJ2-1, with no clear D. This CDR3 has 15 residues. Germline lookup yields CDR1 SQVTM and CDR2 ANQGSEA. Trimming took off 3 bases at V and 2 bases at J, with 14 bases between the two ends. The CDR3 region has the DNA TGCAGCGTTGAGGACGTTCTCAATACCTACAATGAGCAGTTCTTC. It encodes CSVEDVLNTYNEQFF.

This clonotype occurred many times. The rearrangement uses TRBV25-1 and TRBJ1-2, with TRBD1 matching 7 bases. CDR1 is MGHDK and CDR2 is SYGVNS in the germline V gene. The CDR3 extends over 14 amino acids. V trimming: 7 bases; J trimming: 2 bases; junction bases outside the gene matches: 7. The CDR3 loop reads CASNPTGLNYGYTF. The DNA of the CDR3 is TGTGCCAGCAACCCGACAGGGCTGAACTATGGCTACACCTTC.